The rows below give T cell receptor beta chains drawn from one sample of a study of blood T cell repertoires in COVID-19. Using immunoSEQ multiplex PCR, the repertoire was profiled, and TCRdb retains in-frame clones only, with some absent. The profile shows about 180,000 clones, 80% to 90% of them singletons. Sequenced material: peripheral blood. All receptors come from a man aged 18 to 29 who had recovered from COVID-19. Both conserved end residues are part of each CDR3. Each record gives: J gene, D gene, V gene, clone size, CDR3 protein, CDR3 DNA. D genes are given only for firm matches. Expanded clones are given a class, and other clones once, few, many or no size at all.

TRBJ2-3,TRBD2,TRBV5-1,NA,CASSLGAGGGTDTQYF,TGCGCCAGCAGCTTAGGAGCGGGAGGGGGCACAGATACGCAGTATTTT
TRBJ2-1,TRBD2,TRBV7-6,few,CASSFLLAGVNEQFF,TGTGCCAGCAGCTTCCTCCTAGCGGGAGTCAATGAGCAGTTCTTC
TRBJ2-5,NA,TRBV7-2,NA,CASSPGVVVAETQYF,TGTGCCAGCAGCCCAGGGGTAGTGGTGGCGGAGACCCAGTACTTC
TRBJ2-7,NA,TRBV20-1,NA,CSARDAYEQYF,TGCAGTGCTAGAGACGCCTACGAGCAGTACTTC
TRBJ2-7,NA,TRBV30,NA,CAWSVSSYEQYF,TGTGCCTGGAGTGTTAGCTCCTACGAGCAGTACTTC
TRBJ1-1,NA,TRBV30,NA,CASPTGGVNTEAFF,TGTGCCTCTCCGACAGGTGGGGTGAACACTGAAGCTTTCTTT
TRBJ2-3,NA,TRBV29-1,NA,CSVDRGGSDTQYF,TGCAGCGTTGACCGCGGAGGATCAGATACGCAGTATTTT
TRBJ2-7,NA,TRBV9,once,CASSVEPGLHEQYF,TGTGCCAGCAGCGTAGAGCCAGGGCTGCACGAGCAGTACTTC
TRBJ1-2,NA,TRBV12-3/TRBV12-4,NA,CASSFRGSDGYTF,TGTGCCAGCAGTTTTAGGGGATCCGATGGCTACACCTTC
TRBJ2-2,NA,TRBV10-1,once,CASSELPSSYSGELFF,TGCGCCAGCAGTGAGTTACCTAGTTCATACTCCGGGGAGCTGTTTTTT
TRBJ1-2,NA,TRBV5-6,NA,CASSLEQGGGGYTF,TGTGCCAGCAGCTTGGAACAGGGCGGTGGTGGCTACACCTTC
TRBJ1-2,NA,TRBV5-1,NA,CASRDAAGHGYTF,TGCGCCAGCAGAGATGCAGCGGGGCATGGCTACACCTTC
TRBJ1-5,TRBD1,TRBV30,NA,CAWSSGTGGQPQHF,TGTGCCTGGAGTTCAGGGACAGGGGGTCAGCCCCAGCATTTT
TRBJ1-2,TRBD1,TRBV3-1/TRBV3-2,NA,CASGSGTAYGYTF,TGTGCCAGCGGCTCCGGGACAGCGTATGGCTACACCTTC
TRBJ1-1,NA,TRBV29-1,NA,CSVGGGKNTEAFF,TGCAGCGTTGGAGGGGGAAAAAACACTGAAGCTTTCTTT
TRBJ1-2,TRBD1,TRBV7-2,once,CASSLAGTGGGYTF,TGTGCCAGCAGCTTAGCGGGGACAGGGGGTGGCTACACCTTC
TRBJ2-7,NA,TRBV5-8,NA,CASSLGNRDLQYF,TGTGCCAGCAGCTTGGGTAACAGGGATTTGCAGTACTTC
TRBJ1-1,NA,TRBV7-9,NA,CASSLGRLNTEAFF,TGTGCCAGCAGCTTAGGCAGACTAAACACTGAAGCTTTCTTT
TRBJ2-7,NA,TRBV6-6,NA,CASRAAYEQYF,TGTGCCAGCAGGGCCGCCTACGAGCAGTACTTC
TRBJ1-5,NA,TRBV6-2/TRBV6-3,NA,CASSTRRERNQPQHF,TGTGCCAGCAGTACTCGACGGGAGCGCAATCAGCCCCAGCATTTT
TRBJ2-3,TRBD1,TRBV10-3,NA,CAIHRGARTDTQYF,TGTGCCATCCACAGGGGGGCTCGCACAGATACGCAGTATTTT
TRBJ2-5,TRBD2,TRBV5-4,NA,CASSFASGRSWVETQYF,TGTGCCAGCAGCTTCGCTAGCGGGAGGTCCTGGGTGGAGACCCAGTACTTC
TRBJ1-2,NA,TRBV3-1/TRBV3-2,NA,CASRSDSRNGYTF,TGTGCCAGCAGAAGCGACAGTCGCAATGGCTACACCTTC
TRBJ2-5,TRBD2,TRBV2,NA,CASSEGSGRGETQYF,TGTGCCAGCAGTGAAGGTAGCGGGAGAGGGGAGACCCAGTACTTC
TRBJ1-3,TRBD1,TRBV4-3,NA,CASSQELIGQVGNGNTIYF,TGCGCCAGCAGCCAAGAATTGATAGGACAGGTCGGTAACGGAAACACCATATATTTT
TRBJ2-1,TRBD2,TRBV7-6,NA,CASSFGLAVSYNEQFF,TGTGCCAGCAGCTTTGGCCTAGCGGTATCCTACAATGAGCAGTTCTTC
TRBJ2-7,TRBD1,TRBV19,NA,CASSDRAFYEQYF,TGTGCCAGTAGTGACAGGGCTTTTTACGAGCAGTACTTC
TRBJ2-7,TRBD1,TRBV28,once,CASSFLGDRALYEQYF,TGTGCCAGCAGTTTTTTGGGGGACAGGGCACTCTACGAGCAGTACTTC
TRBJ2-1,NA,TRBV11-2,NA,CASSLEYSFEQFF,TGTGCCAGCAGCTTAGAATACTCTTTCGAGCAGTTCTTC
TRBJ2-7,TRBD2,TRBV2,NA,CASSLTSFSGTLYEQYF,TGTGCCAGCAGCTTGACTAGCTTTAGCGGGACTCTTTACGAGCAGTACTTC
TRBJ2-2,NA,TRBV19,NA,CASSTQAGATGELFF,TGTGCCAGTAGCACACAAGCAGGGGCTACCGGGGAGCTGTTTTTT
TRBJ2-7,NA,TRBV27,NA,CASSSHYEQYF,TGTGCCAGCAGTTCCCACTACGAGCAGTACTTC
TRBJ2-7,TRBD2,TRBV6-2/TRBV6-3,NA,CASSYSKRGTSGNEQYF,TGTGCCAGCAGTTACTCAAAACGGGGAACTAGCGGGAACGAGCAGTACTTC
TRBJ2-7,TRBD1,TRBV19,once,CASSPGGFAYEQYF,TGTGCCAGTAGCCCAGGGGGCTTTGCCTACGAGCAGTACTTC
TRBJ1-1,NA,TRBV29-1,few,CSGRLGNTEAFF,TGCAGCGGCCGCCTCGGGAACACTGAAGCTTTCTTT
TRBJ2-1,TRBD2,TRBV6-6,NA,CASSPPSTGLAGSYNEQFF,TGTGCCAGCAGTCCACCGTCGACGGGACTAGCGGGATCTTACAATGAGCAGTTCTTC
TRBJ1-4,NA,TRBV4-3,NA,CASSHGQGLAGGTNEKLFF,TGCGCCAGCAGCCATGGCCAGGGGTTAGCGGGGGGAACTAATGAAAAACTGTTTTTT
TRBJ2-7,NA,TRBV5-6,NA,CASSWGPSYEQYF,TGTGCCAGCAGCTGGGGCCCTAGTTACGAGCAGTACTTC
TRBJ1-1,NA,TRBV10-3,NA,CAISVGGATEAFF,TGTGCCATCAGTGTGGGGGGTGCCACTGAAGCTTTCTTT
TRBJ2-5,NA,TRBV5-6,NA,CASSLEGRGETQYF,TGTGCCAGCAGCTTGGAAGGCAGGGGAGAGACCCAGTACTTC
TRBJ1-1,NA,TRBV27,NA,CASSLSPFTEAFF,TGTGCCAGCAGTTTATCCCCCTTCACTGAAGCTTTCTTT
TRBJ1-5,NA,TRBV4-1,once,CASSQAAGRDQPQHF,TGCGCCAGCAGCCAAGCCGCAGGGAGGGATCAGCCCCAGCATTTT
TRBJ2-4,NA,TRBV6-6,NA,CASSDAGEAKNIQYF,TGTGCCAGCAGCGATGCAGGGGAGGCCAAAAACATTCAGTACTTC
TRBJ1-1,NA,TRBV5-1,NA,CASSLGATQNTEAFF,TGCGCCAGCAGCTTGGGGGCCACCCAGAACACTGAAGCTTTCTTT
TRBJ1-5,NA,TRBV28,NA,CASSLLADNQPQHF,TGTGCCAGCAGTTTATTGGCAGATAATCAGCCCCAGCATTTT
TRBJ1-2,NA,TRBV5-8,NA,CASSVEQGLGYGYTF,TGTGCCAGCAGCGTGGAACAGGGATTAGGGTATGGCTACACCTTC
TRBJ1-5,NA,TRBV18,NA,CASSPDRNQPQHF,TGTGCCAGCTCACCAGACAGGAATCAGCCCCAGCATTTT
TRBJ1-5,NA,TRBV10-3,NA,CAISQQRESNQPQHF,TGTGCCATCAGTCAACAACGGGAGTCGAATCAGCCCCAGCATTTT
TRBJ2-5,TRBD2,TRBV4-1,NA,CASSQVGGVETQYF,TGCGCCAGCAGCCAAGTGGGGGGGGTGGAGACCCAGTACTTC
TRBJ2-1,TRBD2,TRBV5-6,NA,CASRMGLAGGSYNEQFF,TGTGCCAGCAGAATGGGACTAGCGGGAGGTTCCTACAATGAGCAGTTCTTC